The T cell receptor (beta chain) under discussion was sequenced for a study of cytomegalovirus exposure and HLA in healthy donors. Turning to this clone: What it recognizes is unknown.

Study-level results: The authors later linked a missense DCLRE1C variant to TCR beta V- and J-gene trimming. Near-uniform donor sequencing depth was presumed by presence/absence analyses.

With 60 Vbeta and 13 Jbeta primers, the PCR was carried out. Original handling: Later analysis identified roughly 84 million unique TCR beta chains, about 10 million shared. Assay: immunoSEQ multiplex PCR; the TCRdb copy retains only in-frame clones and omits some. V and J calls and clone size follow that table, whereas D and trimming were derived from the DNA. Of 150,000 to 200,000 clones in the sample, around 75% were seen once. The source is a woman aged 45-65 years in good health and CMV-seronegative. Sequenced input: PBMCs.

CDR3 coding DNA: TGTGCCAGCAGCCTCAGAGGAGAGAGCTATGGCTACACCTTC. The encoded protein is CASSLRGESYGYTF. The V call is TRBV7-2, the J call TRBJ1-2; D ambiguous. The germline CDR1 and CDR2 sequences are SGHTA and FQGNSA. The CDR3 totals 14 residues. The V gene lost 5 bases and the J gene lost 4 bases, with 14 bases spanning the gap.